The clone carrying this TCR beta chain has a count of ten or more. As yet, its antigen is unknown. TCRdb re-called the reads with MiXCR, one entry per CDR3 protein. This table holds around 310,000 distinct CDR3 sequences, roughly 16% found once. The CDR3 runs to 15 residues. Trimming removed 5 bases at V and 0 bases at J, with 10 bases between. This sample is part of a study of T cell repertoires in cytomegalovirus infection. Study details: Matching HLA type and CMV infection were both indicated by public TCR beta signatures.

Study-level results: The ex vivo response showed dominance by HLA-C-restricted CMV-specific TCR beta clonotypes.

Sample: PBMCs. This TCR derives from a human donor in good health (CMV status not recorded). Some clones in this sample may be carry-over from other donors' samples. The chain carries TRBV12-3 or TRBV12-4 and TRBJ2-2; D is perhaps TRBD1 (5 bases). The CDR3 region is CASSRQLTNTGELFF. CDR3 DNA sequence: TGTGCCAGCAGTCGACAGCTTACGAACACCGGGGAGCTGTTTTTT.